This T cell receptor beta chain derives from a study of blood T cell repertoires in COVID-19 (dated by TCRdb to about 2020). Background on the whole study: Samples from collaborators originated in the United States, Italy and Spain and spanned both the acute and convalescent phases of COVID-19. The sample metadata nearly always contained a de-identified subject ID, COVID-19 status, age in years and sex. A freely available public database, intended as a resource for researchers studying the immune response to SARS-CoV-2, is where the repertoires were released. Deeply sampled blood TCRbeta repertoires from subjects exposed to, actively infected with, or recovered from COVID-19 were included in the dataset. HLA class I and class II types, where available, came from metadata supplied by the sample provider rather than from assay-based typing. The prospective study material was composed of cDNA or gDNA derived from T cells, B-cell-depleted T cells, or PBMCs. The samples were drawn from two sources: the first 160 participants of the ongoing ImmuneRACE study, and 1,254 subjects contributed by 6 global collaborators. Broader findings and caveats from the paper: How much clinical and demographic metadata was included differed by source and by participant, and the metadata was provided uncurated.

The collaborating institutions used their own protocols to collect whole blood in K2EDTA tubes. For TCRbeta analysis, collaborators shipped samples in one of three forms: frozen whole blood, isolated PBMCs, or DNA extracted from either of those sample types. Here V drops 3 bases and J drops 6 bases, and the junction holds 3 bases not matched to any gene. Reading the germline V gene (reference sequence) gives CDR1 MNHEY and CDR2 SMNVEV. The CDR3 spans 14 residues, from the cysteine through the phenylalanine. Just the 42-base CDR3 DNA is kept, in frame starting at base 1. A few counts support this clone. Its antigen specificity is not known. The sample holds no much larger clone one base away, and base qualities are not on file. The immunoSEQ Assay, a bias-controlled multiplex PCR, was used to amplify TCRbeta CDR3 regions from genomic DNA. The published analysis was carried out like this. Nucleated cell counts per sample were estimated from amplification of reference gene primers within the assay. Sequence reads were collapsed and filtered to measure the absolute abundance of every unique TCRbeta CDR3 rearrangement. For each sample, productive Simpson clonality was calculated as the square root of Simpson's diversity index over productive rearrangements. TCRdb obtained this table from immuneACCESS and retained in-frame rearrangements with V and J assigned. These tables miss some clones; where compared with another copy, unresolved V genes account for less than half of the shortfall, and the remainder is unexplained. That table supplies the V and J calls and clone size; D and trimming were determined from the DNA. For this sample there are 100,000 to 150,000 clones; over 55% appear just once. The ten biggest clones cover 2% to 2.5% of the sample.

Sequencing was done on a sample of peripheral blood. The sequence links TRBV27 to TRBJ2-3; 10 middle bases align to TRBD2. The clonotype comes from a woman in her seventies with acute or convalescent COVID-19. CDR3 reads: CASSFTAGGDTQYF. The sequence in DNA is TGTGCCAGCAGTTTCACAGCGGGGGGGGATACGCAGTATTTT.